The rows below give T cell receptor beta chains drawn from one sample of a study of blood T cells in healthy people across ages. TCRdb processed the 5' RACE reads anew with MiXCR; each CDR3 protein has one entry. Of 540,000 or so distinct CDR3 sequences in the sample, less than 60% were seen once. Material for sequencing was blood. These receptors all come from an older man in good health. Both conserved end residues are part of each CDR3. Fields, in order: J gene, clone size, V gene, D gene, CDR3 DNA, CDR3 protein. D genes are given only for firm matches. Rows may omit the clone size; those that give it use once, few, many or a size class.

j_call: TRBJ2-1
clone_size: few
v_call: TRBV6-2/TRBV6-3
d_call: -
cdr3_nt: TGTGCCAGCAGACAAGACTCGTACAATGAGCAGTTCTTC
cdr3_aa: CASRQDSYNEQFF

j_call: TRBJ1-1
clone_size: once
v_call: TRBV7-9
d_call: TRBD1
cdr3_nt: TGTGCCAGCAGCGCCCCGGACAGGACGAACACTGAAGCTTTCTTT
cdr3_aa: CASSAPDRTNTEAFF

j_call: TRBJ2-1
clone_size: few
v_call: TRBV20-1
d_call: TRBD2
cdr3_nt: TGCAGTGCTAATAGCGGGAGGGCCCCCAATGAGCAGTTCTTC
cdr3_aa: CSANSGRAPNEQFF

j_call: TRBJ1-6
clone_size: -
v_call: TRBV5-5
d_call: -
cdr3_nt: TGTGCCAGCAGCTTCGACTTAAGGAGCTCCTATAATTCACCCCTCCACTTT
cdr3_aa: CASSFDLRSSYNSPLHF

j_call: TRBJ2-5
clone_size: -
v_call: TRBV20-1
d_call: -
cdr3_nt: TGCAGTGCTAGAGATATGCGAGAAGAGACCCAGTACTTC
cdr3_aa: CSARDMREETQYF

j_call: TRBJ1-4
clone_size: -
v_call: TRBV29-1
d_call: -
cdr3_nt: TGCAGCGTTGAAGATCCGTTCAGGGAGGGCGGAAAACTGTTTTTT
cdr3_aa: CSVEDPFREGGKLFF

j_call: TRBJ2-7
clone_size: few
v_call: TRBV5-1
d_call: -
cdr3_nt: TGCGCCAGCAGCTTGGTATCTCGTGCCTACGAGCAGTACTTC
cdr3_aa: CASSLVSRAYEQYF

j_call: TRBJ2-1
clone_size: few
v_call: TRBV10-3
d_call: TRBD2
cdr3_nt: TGTGCCATCAGCCCCGGACTAGCGGGAGGGGTAAATGAGCAGTTCTTC
cdr3_aa: CAISPGLAGGVNEQFF

j_call: TRBJ1-2
clone_size: -
v_call: TRBV10-3
d_call: -
cdr3_nt: TGTGCCACCGGAGAGGGAGGGAGTTTTTATGGCTACACCTTC
cdr3_aa: CATGEGGSFYGYTF

j_call: TRBJ1-4
clone_size: -
v_call: TRBV7-2
d_call: -
cdr3_nt: TGTGCCAGCAGCTTAGTAGGAGGGACGTTTACAACTAATGAAAAACTGTTTTTT
cdr3_aa: CASSLVGGTFTTNEKLFF

j_call: TRBJ1-2
clone_size: -
v_call: TRBV9
d_call: -
cdr3_nt: TGTGCCAGCAGCACGCAGGGTAGCTATGGCTACACCTTC
cdr3_aa: CASSTQGSYGYTF

j_call: TRBJ1-1
clone_size: -
v_call: TRBV7-2
d_call: -
cdr3_nt: TGTGCCAGCAGCCACAGCGCGGGAGGGGGCACTGAAGCTTTCTTT
cdr3_aa: CASSHSAGGGTEAFF

j_call: TRBJ2-4
clone_size: -
v_call: TRBV28
d_call: -
cdr3_nt: TGTGCCAGCAGTTCGGGTGGAGGTGGACCCAAAAACATTCAGTACTTC
cdr3_aa: CASSSGGGGPKNIQYF

j_call: TRBJ2-7
clone_size: -
v_call: TRBV7-3
d_call: -
cdr3_nt: TGTGCCAGCAGCGCTCCTCCAGGGGTCCTGCTTCCCTACGAGCAGTACTTC
cdr3_aa: CASSAPPGVLLPYEQYF

j_call: TRBJ2-7
clone_size: many
v_call: TRBV29-1
d_call: TRBD1
cdr3_nt: TGCAGCGTCCCGGGACAGGGGACCGAGCAGTACTTC
cdr3_aa: CSVPGQGTEQYF

j_call: TRBJ2-3
clone_size: few
v_call: TRBV12-3/TRBV12-4
d_call: -
cdr3_nt: TGTGCCAGCGCCGACCTTAGCACAGATACGCAGTATTTT
cdr3_aa: CASADLSTDTQYF

j_call: TRBJ2-2
clone_size: -
v_call: TRBV20-1
d_call: -
cdr3_nt: TGCAGTGCTAGGTGGGGGCGCGGAACCGGGGAGCTGTTTTTT
cdr3_aa: CSARWGRGTGELFF

j_call: TRBJ2-7
clone_size: few
v_call: TRBV7-2
d_call: -
cdr3_nt: TGTGCCAGCAGCTTGGGCCCCGAGAGCTCCTACGAGCAGTACTTC
cdr3_aa: CASSLGPESSYEQYF

j_call: TRBJ2-7
clone_size: -
v_call: TRBV20-1
d_call: -
cdr3_nt: TGCAGTGCTTGGTCTCAGGACGGGAGCTCCTACGAGCAGTACTTC
cdr3_aa: CSAWSQDGSSYEQYF

j_call: TRBJ2-5
clone_size: many
v_call: TRBV13
d_call: -
cdr3_nt: TGTGCCAGCAGCTTAGGCGCCTTTAGCCCAGACCAGTACTTC
cdr3_aa: CASSLGAFSPDQYF

j_call: TRBJ2-3
clone_size: -
v_call: TRBV7-9
d_call: TRBD1
cdr3_nt: TGTGCCAGCAGCCGATGGATCACAGGGGGCAAGACAGGTACGCAGTATTTT
cdr3_aa: CASSRWITGGKTGTQYF

j_call: TRBJ2-3
clone_size: few
v_call: TRBV7-2
d_call: -
cdr3_nt: TGTGCCAGCAGCTTAGCGGGCGGAAGGCAGTATTTT
cdr3_aa: CASSLAGGRQYF

j_call: TRBJ2-1
clone_size: -
v_call: TRBV2
d_call: -
cdr3_nt: TGTGCCAGCAGTGGAGAAAACCGACTCGCCCCGTCCTACAATGAGCAGTTCTTC
cdr3_aa: CASSGENRLAPSYNEQFF

j_call: TRBJ2-2
clone_size: -
v_call: TRBV7-3
d_call: -
cdr3_nt: TGTGCCAGCAGCATACAGAGGAACGGGGAGCTGTTTTTT
cdr3_aa: CASSIQRNGELFF

j_call: TRBJ1-1
clone_size: -
v_call: TRBV20-1
d_call: -
cdr3_nt: TGCAGTGCTAGGGTACGTGGATCTGAAGCTTTCTTT
cdr3_aa: CSARVRGSEAFF

j_call: TRBJ2-7
clone_size: -
v_call: TRBV5-1
d_call: TRBD2
cdr3_nt: TGCGCCAGCAGCTTGGAGCGGGACCACGAGCAGTACTTC
cdr3_aa: CASSLERDHEQYF

j_call: TRBJ1-5
clone_size: -
v_call: TRBV6-5
d_call: -
cdr3_nt: TGTGCCAGCAGTGACTTACGCAATCAGCCCCAGCATTTT
cdr3_aa: CASSDLRNQPQHF

j_call: TRBJ2-7
clone_size: once
v_call: TRBV4-3
d_call: -
cdr3_nt: TGCGCCAGCAGCCAAGGTGCAGGCTCAACCTACGAGCAGTACTTC
cdr3_aa: CASSQGAGSTYEQYF

j_call: TRBJ2-5
clone_size: few
v_call: TRBV7-9
d_call: -
cdr3_nt: TGTGCCAGCAGCTTAATCCAGGGTCAAGAGACCCAGTACTTC
cdr3_aa: CASSLIQGQETQYF

j_call: TRBJ2-5
clone_size: -
v_call: TRBV18
d_call: -
cdr3_nt: TGTGCCAGCTCACCGGACCCGGAGGAGACCCAGTACTTC
cdr3_aa: CASSPDPEETQYF

j_call: TRBJ2-3
clone_size: few
v_call: TRBV5-1
d_call: -
cdr3_nt: TGCGCCAGCAGCTCCTCTGGGAATACGCAGTATTTT
cdr3_aa: CASSSSGNTQYF

j_call: TRBJ1-4
clone_size: few
v_call: TRBV7-9
d_call: TRBD1
cdr3_nt: TGCGCCAGCAGTCTAGGGACAGGGCGTGAAAAACTGTTTTTT
cdr3_aa: CASSLGTGREKLFF

j_call: TRBJ2-7
clone_size: -
v_call: TRBV28
d_call: -
cdr3_nt: TGTGCCAGCAGCCCCAGTTGGGTGACCTACGAGCAGTACTTC
cdr3_aa: CASSPSWVTYEQYF

j_call: TRBJ1-1
clone_size: -
v_call: TRBV11-2
d_call: TRBD1
cdr3_nt: TGTGCCAGCAGCTTACCAGGGGGGGTCACTGAAGCTTTCTTT
cdr3_aa: CASSLPGGVTEAFF

j_call: TRBJ2-1
clone_size: -
v_call: TRBV7-6
d_call: -
cdr3_nt: TGTGCCAGCAGCTTAGCAGGGTTTAGCGATGAGCAGTTCTTC
cdr3_aa: CASSLAGFSDEQFF

j_call: TRBJ1-2
clone_size: once
v_call: TRBV29-1
d_call: -
cdr3_nt: TGCAGCGTCGAAAAGGTAGTAGGGCCAGGCTACACCTTC
cdr3_aa: CSVEKVVGPGYTF

j_call: TRBJ1-1
clone_size: -
v_call: TRBV20-1
d_call: TRBD1
cdr3_nt: TGCAGTGCTCAGGGGGGCACTGAAGCTTTCTTT
cdr3_aa: CSAQGGTEAFF

j_call: TRBJ2-7
clone_size: -
v_call: TRBV3-1
d_call: -
cdr3_nt: TGTGCCAGCAGCCAATGGTGGGACCTAACGTACGAGCAGTACTTC
cdr3_aa: CASSQWWDLTYEQYF

j_call: TRBJ2-3
clone_size: few
v_call: TRBV7-3
d_call: -
cdr3_nt: TGTGCCAGCAGCCCCCTCGGCGGGCCCGGGAATACGCAGTATTTT
cdr3_aa: CASSPLGGPGNTQYF

j_call: TRBJ2-2
clone_size: -
v_call: TRBV7-2
d_call: -
cdr3_nt: TGTGCCAGCAGCCAAGAGGGGGGAACAGCCGGGGAGCTGTTTTTT
cdr3_aa: CASSQEGGTAGELFF

j_call: TRBJ2-7
clone_size: -
v_call: TRBV3-1
d_call: TRBD1
cdr3_nt: TGTGCCAGCAGCCATCAAAAGGGGACAGGGGGCTTCGAGCAGTACTTC
cdr3_aa: CASSHQKGTGGFEQYF

j_call: TRBJ2-5
clone_size: -
v_call: TRBV5-1
d_call: TRBD2
cdr3_nt: TGCGCCAGCAGCTTGGATAGCGGGAGTGGAGAGACCCAGTACTTC
cdr3_aa: CASSLDSGSGETQYF

j_call: TRBJ2-7
clone_size: -
v_call: TRBV7-2
d_call: -
cdr3_nt: TGTGCCAGCAGCTTCGCTCAGGGAACCTACGAGCAGTACTTC
cdr3_aa: CASSFAQGTYEQYF

j_call: TRBJ2-5
clone_size: many
v_call: TRBV12-3/TRBV12-4
d_call: -
cdr3_nt: TGTGCCAGCAGTCGTGGGGAGACCCAGTACTTC
cdr3_aa: CASSRGETQYF

j_call: TRBJ2-7
clone_size: few
v_call: TRBV9
d_call: -
cdr3_nt: TGTGCCAGCAGCGTAGCTCCAGCGGGTGGATACGAGCAGTACTTC
cdr3_aa: CASSVAPAGGYEQYF

j_call: TRBJ2-7
clone_size: many
v_call: TRBV6-6
d_call: -
cdr3_nt: TGTGCCAGCAGTTACCAGTCCTACGAGCAGTACTTC
cdr3_aa: CASSYQSYEQYF